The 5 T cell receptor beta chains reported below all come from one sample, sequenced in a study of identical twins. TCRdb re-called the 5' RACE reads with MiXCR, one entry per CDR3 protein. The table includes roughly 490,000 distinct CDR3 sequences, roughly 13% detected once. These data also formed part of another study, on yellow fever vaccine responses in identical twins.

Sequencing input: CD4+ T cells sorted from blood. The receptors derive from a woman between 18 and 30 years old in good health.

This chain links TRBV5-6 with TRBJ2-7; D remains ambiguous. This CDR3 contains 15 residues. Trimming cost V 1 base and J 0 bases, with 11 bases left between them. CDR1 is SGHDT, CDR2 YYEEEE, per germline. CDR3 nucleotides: TGTGCCAGCAGCTTGAACCCGAGGAGCTCCTACGAGCAGTACTTC. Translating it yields CASSLNPRSSYEQYF.

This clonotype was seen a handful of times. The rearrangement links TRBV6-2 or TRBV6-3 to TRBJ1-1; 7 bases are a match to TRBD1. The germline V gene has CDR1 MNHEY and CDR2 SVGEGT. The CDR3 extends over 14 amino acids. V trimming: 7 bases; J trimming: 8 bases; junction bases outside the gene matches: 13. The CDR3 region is CASIVTGVITEAFF. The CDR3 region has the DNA TGTGCCAGCATCGTAACAGGGGTTATCACGGAAGCTTTCTTT.

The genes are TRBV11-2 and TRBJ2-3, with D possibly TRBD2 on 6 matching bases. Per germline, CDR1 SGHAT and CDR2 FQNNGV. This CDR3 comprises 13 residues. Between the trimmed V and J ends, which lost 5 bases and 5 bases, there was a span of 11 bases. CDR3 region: CASSPGRRDTQYF. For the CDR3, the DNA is TGTGCCAGCAGCCCGGGGAGGAGAGATACGCAGTATTTT.

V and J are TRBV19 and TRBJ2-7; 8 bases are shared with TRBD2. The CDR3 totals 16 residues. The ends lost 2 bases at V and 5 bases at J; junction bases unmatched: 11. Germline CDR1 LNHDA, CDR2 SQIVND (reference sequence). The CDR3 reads CASSITIAGPGNEQYF. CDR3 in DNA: TGTGCCAGTAGTATAACAATAGCGGGGCCCGGGAACGAGCAGTACTTC.

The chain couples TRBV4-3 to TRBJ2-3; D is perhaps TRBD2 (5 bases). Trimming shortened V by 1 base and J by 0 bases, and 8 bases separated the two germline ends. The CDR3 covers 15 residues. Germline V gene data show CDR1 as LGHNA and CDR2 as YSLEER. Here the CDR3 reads CASSQAGISTDTQYF. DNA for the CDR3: TGCGCCAGCAGCCAAGCGGGAATCAGCACAGATACGCAGTATTTT.